The rows below give T cell receptor beta chains drawn from one sample of a study of neoadjuvant nivolumab and ipilimumab in lung cancer. Sequenced by immunoSEQ multiplex PCR; TCRdb stores in-frame clones only, minus some. The data show approximately 15,000 clones, less than 75% seen once. This material consisted of peripheral blood, taken after neoadjuvant nivolumab, alone or with ipilimumab, at or shortly before surgery. All receptors derive from an adult with non-small cell lung cancer. CDR3s leave out the opening cysteine and the closing phenylalanine or tryptophan. A D gene is named only where the DNA matches it firmly.

TRBD1 | TRBV5-1 | ASSFADRGRGYT
- | TRBV14 | ASSQVDEAF
- | TRBV6-5 | ASGSYSNQPQH
TRBD1 | TRBV30 | AWSAQGNQPQH
- | TRBV11-3 | ASSPDTLSGNTIY
- | TRBV11-2 | ASSLSGNEQF
- | TRBV11-2 | ASSLGGNRYNEQF
- | TRBV19 | ASRRYQGSGANVLT
- | TRBV6-6 | ASSHGTLGTEAF
TRBD1 | TRBV5-1 | ASSLGQGDQPQH
- | TRBV11-1 | ASSSSGELF
TRBD2 | TRBV4-3 | ASSQERLAGVYEQY
TRBD1 | TRBV29-1 | SVEDRNYGYT
- | TRBV11-2 | ASSLNSRGDTQY
TRBD1 | TRBV4-1 | ASSPSDREDYEQY
TRBD1 | TRBV18 | ASSSGQVNTEAF
- | TRBV29-1 | SPGRPGGETQY
TRBD1 | TRBV30 | AGLTQGAYT
TRBD1 | TRBV2 | ASRKDRDKGYT
- | TRBV7-9 | ASSLITAQRYT
- | TRBV18 | ASSLSGTDSGNTIY
TRBD2 | TRBV6-5 | ASSRGEAGELF
- | TRBV9 | ASSLSSRGQNTEAF
TRBD2 | TRBV5-1 | ASSPSPSGGLEQY
TRBD2 | TRBV18 | ASSRGGSSYNEQF
- | TRBV7-2 | ASSLEQSYGYT
- | TRBV29-1 | SVNTARGTEAF
- | TRBV7-9 | ASIPRRANTEAF
- | TRBV7-8 | ASSFGRDYEQY
- | TRBV10-2 | ASSLGRGVEQF
TRBD2 | TRBV29-1 | SVQPSGGTEQY
- | TRBV7-9 | ASSWDHIDTQY